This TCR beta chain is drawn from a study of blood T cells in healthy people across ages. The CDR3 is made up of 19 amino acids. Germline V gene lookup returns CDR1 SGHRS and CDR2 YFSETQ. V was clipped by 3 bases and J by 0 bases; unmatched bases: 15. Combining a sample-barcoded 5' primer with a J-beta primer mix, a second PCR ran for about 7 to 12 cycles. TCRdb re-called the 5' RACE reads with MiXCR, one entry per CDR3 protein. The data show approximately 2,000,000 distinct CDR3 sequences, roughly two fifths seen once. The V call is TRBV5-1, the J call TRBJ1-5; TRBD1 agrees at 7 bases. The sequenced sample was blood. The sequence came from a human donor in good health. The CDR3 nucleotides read TGCGCCAGCAGCTCCACACCCCGGACAGGAGAATATAGCAATCAGCCCCAGCATTTT. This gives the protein CASSSTPRTGEYSNQPQHF. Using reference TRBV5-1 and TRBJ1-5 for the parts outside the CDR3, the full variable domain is KAGVTQTPRYLIKTRGQQVTLSCSPISGHRSVSWYQQTPGQGLQFLFEYFSETQRNKGNFPGRFSGRQFSNSRSEMNVSTLELGDSALYLCASSSTPRTGEYSNQPQHFGDGTRLSIL.